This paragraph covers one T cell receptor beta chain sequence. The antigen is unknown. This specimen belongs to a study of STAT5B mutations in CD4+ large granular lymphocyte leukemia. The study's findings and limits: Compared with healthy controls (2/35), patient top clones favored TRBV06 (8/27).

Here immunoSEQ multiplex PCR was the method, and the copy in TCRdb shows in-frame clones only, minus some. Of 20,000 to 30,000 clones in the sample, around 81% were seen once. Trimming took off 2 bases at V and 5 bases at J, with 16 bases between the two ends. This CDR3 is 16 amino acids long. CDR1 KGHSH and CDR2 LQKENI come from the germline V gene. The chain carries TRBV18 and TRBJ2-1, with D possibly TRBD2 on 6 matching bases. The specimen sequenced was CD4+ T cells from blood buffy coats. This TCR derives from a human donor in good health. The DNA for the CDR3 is TGTGCCAGCTCACCAGCAGGGTCTAGCGCTAACAATGAGCAGTTCTTC. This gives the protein CASSPAGSSANNEQFF. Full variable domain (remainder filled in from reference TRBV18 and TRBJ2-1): NAGVMQNPRHLVRRRGQEARLRCSPMKGHSHVYWYRQLPEEGLKFMVYLQKENIIDESGMPKERFSAEFPKEGPSILRIQQVVRGDSAAYFCASSPAGSSANNEQFFGPGTRLTVL.